This T cell receptor (beta chain) stems from a study of early T cells in non-severe SARS-CoV-2 infection. TCRdb recomputed calls from the 5' RACE reads with MiXCR, one row per CDR3 protein. The sample records more than 70,000 distinct CDR3 sequences, roughly 13% being singletons. Comments on this clonotype: An end of the junction differs from the germline gene, which may be a read error.

This CDR3 contains 15 residues. From germline, CDR1 is MNHEY and CDR2 SVGAGI. This TCR was recovered from an adult who was a healthcare worker with PCR-confirmed SARS-CoV-2 infection or an uninfected control (not recorded which). The sample taken for sequencing was whole blood. The V gene is TRBV6-5, the J gene TRBJ1-2, with D tentatively TRBD1 (5 bases). This CDR3 is CASKEPRGRGGGYTF. CDR3 bases: TGCGCCAGCAAAGAGCCACGGGGGAGGGGAGGAGGCTACACCTTC.